This passage covers 30 T cell receptor beta chains from one sample sequenced in a study of blood T cell repertoires in COVID-19 (dated by TCRdb to about 2020). Libraries were prepared through the immunoSEQ multiplex PCR assay. In its TCRdb copy, this immuneACCESS table keeps in-frame sequences only and misses some clones. Where compared with another copy, unresolved V genes explain less than half of these, and the others have no known cause. The sample data list more than 200,000 clones, and about 90% of these were observed just once. The top ten hold 1.2% to 1.5% of the sample. Sequenced input: peripheral blood. Receptors were obtained from a man older than 75 with acute or convalescent COVID-19.

V is TRBV5-4 and J is TRBJ2-7; possibly TRBD2 for D (6 bases). V was clipped by 2 bases and J by 3 bases, with 12 bases between them. Germline loops: CDR1 SGHNT, CDR2 YYREEE (reference sequence). The CDR3 is 14 amino acids. CDR3 loop: CASSFGGTFYEQYF. CDR3 coding DNA: TGTGCCAGCAGCTTTGGCGGGACCTTCTACGAGCAGTACTTC.

The rearrangement links TRBV11-2 to TRBJ2-5; 8 bases fit TRBD2. The germline gives CDR1 SGHAT, CDR2 FQNNGV. Losses at the gene ends were 1 base for V and 5 bases for J; bases not matched to a gene: 6. The CDR3 loop spans 15 amino acids. CDR3 protein: CASSLGAGEEETQYF. In nucleotides, the CDR3 is TGTGCCAGCAGCTTAGGAGCGGGGGAGGAGGAGACCCAGTACTTC.

The chain employs TRBV19 and TRBJ2-1; 7 nucleotides align to TRBD2. This CDR3 has 20 amino acids. V gave up 5 bases and J gave up 5 bases; unmatched junction bases: 24. Per the germline V gene, CDR1 is LNHDA and CDR2 is SQIVND (reference sequence). The chain's CDR3 is CASSPQGIAGGVLRDNEQFF. The CDR3 coding sequence is TGTGCCAGTAGTCCGCAGGGAATAGCGGGTGGAGTATTGCGGGACAATGAGCAGTTCTTC.

This sequence joins TRBV6-6 and TRBJ1-1; D gene ambiguous. V was shortened by 0 bases and J by 5 bases, with 13 bases between the two germline ends. The CDR3 is made up of 15 amino acids. Germline loops: CDR1 MNHNY, CDR2 SVGAGI (reference sequence). CDR3 DNA: TGTGCCAGCAGTTACTCGTGGAAAGGGAGGACTGAAGCTTTCTTT. Protein: CASSYSWKGRTEAFF.

The rearrangement joins TRBV29-1 to TRBJ1-2; D perhaps matches TRBD1 (5 bases). Trimming cost V 7 bases and J 0 bases, with 12 bases left between them. CDR1 is SQVTM and CDR2 is ANQGSEA in the germline V gene. The CDR3 is made up of 13 amino acids. CDR3 protein: CSAADTTNYGYTF. For the CDR3, the DNA is TGCAGCGCCGCGGACACCACTAACTATGGCTACACCTTC.

The chain is built from TRBV19 and TRBJ2-7; possibly TRBD1 for D (6 bases). This CDR3 is built from 14 residues. Germline-derived CDR1 and CDR2 are LNHDA and SQIVND (reference sequence). Trimming stripped 3 bases from V and 1 base from J, with 10 bases between. Here the CDR3 DNA reads TGTGCCAGTAGTATCCGGGACAAGTCCTACGAGCAGTACTTC. Residues: CASSIRDKSYEQYF.

The chain has TRBV6-1 and TRBJ2-1, with D possibly matching TRBD2 (6 bases). Trimming stripped 3 bases from V and 6 bases from J, with 12 bases between. Germline CDR1 MNHNS, CDR2 SASEGT. The CDR3 is 14 residues long. CDR3 DNA: TGTGCCAGCAGTGAGTCGGGAGAGGTCAATGAGCAGTTCTTC. Protein sequence: CASSESGEVNEQFF.

The rearrangement links TRBV11-3 to TRBJ1-2, with a weak D call TRBD1 (6 bases). The CDR3 covers 15 residues. Germline V gene lookup returns CDR1 SGHNT and CDR2 YENEEA. Trimming removed 1 base from V and 8 bases from J, with 17 bases in between. This CDR3 is CASSLVASQGLGYTF. The CDR3 DNA reads TGTGCCAGCAGCTTAGTTGCCTCACAGGGCTTGGGCTACACCTTC. The whole variable domain, filled in from reference TRBV11-3 and TRBJ1-2, reads EAGVVQSPRYKIIEKKQPVAFWCNPISGHNTLYWYLQNLGQGPELLIRYENEEAVDDSQLPKDRFSAERLKGVDSTLKIQPAELGDSAVYLCASSLVASQGLGYTFGSGTRLTVV.

The chain uses TRBV7-9 and TRBJ1-4; D remains ambiguous. Per the germline V gene, CDR1 is SEHNR and CDR2 is FQNEAQ (reference sequence). CDR3 length: 15 amino acids. Trimming left V 5 bases short and J 5 bases short, with 15 bases between. CDR3 loop: CASSRILGRNEKLFF. As DNA, the CDR3 is TGTGCCAGCAGCCGAATACTAGGGAGAAATGAAAAACTGTTTTTT. The whole variable domain, remainder taken from reference TRBV7-9 and TRBJ1-4, is DTGVSQNPRHKITKRGQNVTFRCDPISEHNRLYWYRQTLGQGPEFLTYFQNEAQLEKSRLLSDRFSAERPKGSFSTLEIQRTEQGDSAMYLCASSRILGRNEKLFFGSGTQLSVL.

The chain recombines TRBV28 with TRBJ1-3; D gene unclear. This CDR3 is 13 amino acids long. Looked up from germline, CDR1 is MDHEN and CDR2 is SYDVKM. The V and J ends lost 6 bases and 7 bases respectively, with 13 bases between them. The CDR3 DNA is TGTGCCAGCAGCCCCTCCCGGTCTAACACCATATATTTT. This sequence encodes CASSPSRSNTIYF.

This chain links TRBV11-2 with TRBJ1-4; D might be TRBD1 (6 bases). Germline V lookup: CDR1 SGHAT, CDR2 FQNNGV. The CDR3 length is 16 residues. Trimming took 0 bases from V and 4 from J, leaving 12 bases between them. The CDR3 DNA reads TGTGCCAGCAGCTTAGATCTAACAGGGCGTAATGAAAAACTGTTTTTT. Translating gives CASSLDLTGRNEKLFF.

This chain connects TRBV5-1 to TRBJ2-5; D not resolved. V shed 2 bases and J shed 1 base, with 9 bases lying between them. Per the germline V gene, CDR1 is SGHRS and CDR2 is YFSETQ. This CDR3 is built from 14 residues. This chain's CDR3 is CASSFGTTQETQYF. CDR3 DNA sequence: TGCGCCAGCAGCTTTGGAACTACCCAAGAGACCCAGTACTTC. Full variable domain (remainder filled in from reference TRBV5-1 and TRBJ2-5): KAGVTQTPRYLIKTRGQQVTLSCSPISGHRSVSWYQQTPGQGLQFLFEYFSETQRNKGNFPGRFSGRQFSNSRSEMNVSTLELGDSALYLCASSFGTTQETQYFGPGTRLLVL.

The chain joins TRBV5-6 to TRBJ1-1; 9 nucleotides align to TRBD1. CDR1 and CDR2 from the germline V gene are SGHDT and YYEEEE. The CDR3 contains 14 residues. V trimming: 2 bases; J trimming: 4 bases; junction bases outside the gene matches: 3. CDR3 nucleotides: TGTGCCAGCAGCTTTCTGGACAGGGGCACTGAAGCTTTCTTT. Translated: CASSFLDRGTEAFF.

The V gene is TRBV3-1 (or the pseudogene TRBV3-2), the J gene TRBJ1-4, with TRBD1 matching 8 bases. V dropped 4 bases and J dropped 6; count of bases not matched to a gene: 10. The germline V gene encodes CDR1 LGHDT and CDR2 YNNKEL (reference sequence). CDR3 size: 16 residues. The CDR3 coding sequence is TGTGCCAGCAGCCCGTATCAGGGGGCGAAGTATGAAAAACTGTTTTTT. Its protein is CASSPYQGAKYEKLFF.

The rearrangement joins TRBV6-2 or TRBV6-3 to TRBJ2-7, with 13 bases that match TRBD2. V was pared by 2 bases and J by 7 bases, with 8 bases of the junction left unmatched. There are 16 residues in the CDR3. CDR1 is MNHEY, CDR2 SVGEGT, per germline. CDR3 region: CASSYLGLAGKGEQYF. The CDR3 DNA sequence: TGTGCCAGCAGTTACCTGGGACTAGCGGGGAAGGGTGAGCAGTACTTC.

V is TRBV6-6 and J is TRBJ1-1; D remains ambiguous. V was clipped by 7 bases and J by 8 bases, with 14 bases between them. From germline, CDR1 is MNHNY and CDR2 SVGAGI (reference sequence). This CDR3 is built from 12 residues. The CDR3: CASTSWEYEAFF. The CDR3 nucleotides read TGTGCCAGCACCTCATGGGAGTACGAAGCTTTCTTT.

The V gene is TRBV6-5, the J gene TRBJ1-3; 10 bases agree with TRBD1. Trimming took 2 bases from V and 3 from J; bases not matched to a gene: 1. From germline, CDR1 is MNHEY and CDR2 SVGAGI. This CDR3 has 15 residues. CDR3 DNA sequence: TGTGCCAGCAGTTACGACAGGGGGCATGGAAACACCATATATTTT. The encoded protein is CASSYDRGHGNTIYF.

This sequence joins TRBV18 and TRBJ1-1; 10 nucleotides align to TRBD1. Germline V gene sequence: CDR1 KGHSH, CDR2 LQKENI. The CDR3 contains 14 residues. V dropped 6 bases and J dropped 1; count of bases not matched to a gene: 2. The CDR3 DNA is TGTGCCAGCTCCAGGACAGGGGGGAACACTGAAGCTTTCTTT. It is translated as CASSRTGGNTEAFF.

This chain uses TRBV11-1 with TRBJ1-4; weak D call: TRBD1 (6 bases). Deletions cut 5 bases from V and 5 bases from J, with 12 bases between. The CDR3 is 14 residues long. The germline CDR1 and CDR2 sequences are SGHAT and FQDESV (reference sequence). CDR3 sequence reads: CASSRGQLNEKLFF. As DNA, the CDR3 is TGTGCCAGCAGCCGCGGACAGTTAAATGAAAAACTGTTTTTT.

This chain connects TRBV6-2 or TRBV6-3 to TRBJ2-2, with TRBD1 matching over 8 bases. CDR1 and CDR2 from the germline V gene are MNHEY and SVGEGT. The CDR3 length is 14 residues. After removal of 6 bases from V and 1 base from J, the junction contained 1 base not matched to a gene. In DNA, the CDR3 is TGTGCCAGCAGCGGACAGGGGAACACCGGGGAGCTGTTTTTT. Its translation: CASSGQGNTGELFF.

This clone was found once. The chain links TRBV3-1 (or the pseudogene TRBV3-2) to TRBJ1-2, with D unresolved. Trimming shortened V by 3 bases and J by 0 bases, and 11 bases separated the two germline ends. Germline V lookup: CDR1 LGHDT, CDR2 YNNKEL (reference sequence). This CDR3 is built from 15 residues. The CDR3 is CASSHWQAANYGYTF. CDR3 DNA: TGTGCCAGCAGCCACTGGCAGGCAGCTAACTATGGCTACACCTTC.

The chain employs TRBV7-6 and TRBJ2-7; TRBD1 is a possible D gene (6 bases). Per germline, CDR1 SGHVS and CDR2 FNYEAQ. CDR3 length: 13 residues. Trimming shortened V by 4 bases and J by 4 bases, and 11 bases separated the two germline ends. As DNA, the CDR3 is TGTGCCAGCAGCTATACCACAGGGTACGAGCAGTACTTC. Protein sequence: CASSYTTGYEQYF.

The rearrangement links TRBV29-1 to TRBJ2-5; 7 bases are shared with TRBD2. Unmatched junction bases numbered 10, after V lost 5 bases and J lost 4 bases. CDR3 size: 14 residues. Germline CDR1 is SQVTM and CDR2 is ANQGSEA. CDR3 amino acids: CSVRREILRETQYF. CDR3 sequence (DNA): TGCAGCGTTAGGCGGGAGATATTGCGAGAGACCCAGTACTTC.

This clone was counted a few times. The J gene is TRBJ2-1, the V gene TRBV18; maybe TRBD1 (6 bases). The CDR3 contains 14 residues. Germline values: CDR1 KGHSH, CDR2 LQKENI. The V end lost 3 bases, the J end lost 8 bases, and 14 bases lay between the germline ends. The CDR3 loop is CASSPYRERHEQFF. The CDR3 nucleotides read TGTGCCAGCTCACCGTACAGGGAGCGGCATGAGCAGTTCTTC.

The chain links TRBV18 to TRBJ1-2, with 9 bases lining up with TRBD1. The CDR3 is 15 residues long. The V gene's germline CDR1 is KGHSH and CDR2 LQKENI. The junction had 4 bases not matched to a gene; V was cut back by 3 bases and J by 2 bases. For the CDR3, the DNA is TGTGCCAGCTCACCGGGGACAGGGTCGAACTATGGCTACACCTTC. This translates into CASSPGTGSNYGYTF.

The V and J genes are TRBV28 and TRBJ1-6, with D possibly TRBD1 on 6 matching bases. The CDR3 length is 14 residues. CDR1 is MDHEN, CDR2 SYDVKM, per germline. CDR3 protein: CATGPGHVNSPLHF. DNA for the CDR3: TGTGCAACTGGTCCGGGACACGTTAATTCACCCCTCCACTTT.

For this clone: The sample carries other DNA sequences with the same CDR3. The V gene is TRBV9, the J gene TRBJ1-4; 7 bases fit TRBD1. The CDR3 runs 14 residues. The trim removed 0 bases at V and 7 bases at J, leaving 3 bases unmatched. CDR1 is SGDLS and CDR2 is YYNGEE in the germline V gene. In nucleotides, the CDR3 is TGTGCCAGCAGCGTAGGTCAGGGGGGTGAAAAACTGTTTTTT. Translated, it gives CASSVGQGGEKLFF.

This sequence joins TRBV7-8 and TRBJ1-4, with unresolved D. The CDR3 is 12 residues long. CDR1 and CDR2 from the germline V gene are SGHVS and FQNEAQ. Trimming took off 1 base at V and 10 bases at J, with 7 bases between the two ends. CDR3 amino acids: CASSLGHGKLFF. The CDR3, as DNA: TGTGCCAGCAGCTTAGGTCACGGAAAACTGTTTTTT.

The chain carries TRBV7-2 and TRBJ1-2; possibly TRBD1 for D (5 bases). Trimming cost V 1 base and J 4 bases, with 10 bases left between them. The CDR3 has 14 residues. Germline CDR1 reads SGHTA; CDR2 reads FQGNSA. CDR3 in DNA: TGTGCCAGCAGCTTAGAGGTGGGGGGCTATGGCTACACCTTC. Amino acids: CASSLEVGGYGYTF.

This chain connects TRBV7-9 to TRBJ2-7; 8 bases are a match to TRBD1. This CDR3 region has 15 residues. The ends lost 4 bases at V and 0 bases at J; junction bases unmatched: 5. The germline CDR1 and CDR2 sequences are SEHNR and FQNEAQ (reference sequence). In DNA form, the CDR3 reads TGTGCCAGCAGCTCAACGGACAGGGTCTCCTACGAGCAGTACTTC. Translating it yields CASSSTDRVSYEQYF.